This T cell receptor beta chain emerged from a study of T-cell memory formation after mild COVID-19. General study results and limits: Some responding clones appeared in pre-infection memory, suggesting cross-reactive memory joined. Clones contracting across day 15 to 85 had a balanced CD4/CD8 profile; later expanding clones leaned CD4+. Chiefly within CM and EM were the contracting CD4+ clones; CD8+ ones were within EMRA.

With 7 bases clipped from V and 2 bases from J, the junction kept 6 bases outside the gene matches. This CDR3 region has 15 residues. Employing constant-segment primers, 5'RACE generated TCR alpha and TCR beta cDNA libraries bearing sample barcodes and UMIs. TCRdb used MiXCR to reprocess the 5' RACE reads, holding one entry per CDR3 protein. The sample includes roughly 100,000 distinct CDR3 sequences, over 15% seen only once; the top ten take less than 35%. Of note for this clonotype: What it binds is unknown.

Sequenced input: PBMCs or a T cell subset sorted from them (not recorded which). The chain has TRBV12-3 or TRBV12-4 and TRBJ2-3; 10 positions match TRBD2. The receptor was isolated from an adult woman who had mild COVID-19 (a few samples of this study predate the infection). Cell type and time point are not known. This CDR3 reads CASNVAGGTTDTQYF. The DNA of the CDR3 is TGTGCCAGCAATGTAGCGGGGGGTACCACAGATACGCAGTATTTT.